This T cell receptor beta chain was profiled in a study of T cells in Graves' hyperthyroidism and ophthalmopathy. V was pared by 6 bases and J by 4 bases, with 18 bases between. CDR1 MDHEN and CDR2 SYDVKM come from the germline V gene. This CDR3 is 15 amino acids long. Amplified TCR beta CDR3 regions derived from RNA transcripts. Initially, a first-round RT-PCR of the TCR CDR3 employed the HTBI primer set. TCRdb processed the multiplex PCR reads anew with MiXCR; each CDR3 protein has one entry. In the table there are about 690,000 distinct CDR3 sequences, around 15% of which are singletons. About this clonotype: This may be a read error, as it is one base from a much larger clone.

The sequenced sample consisted of blood. This chain uses TRBV28 with TRBJ2-5; D perhaps matches TRBD2 (6 bases). This sequence was found in a man in his forties or fifties with Graves' hyperthyroidism. CDR3 residues: CASSRGTSAGETQYF. Here the CDR3 DNA reads TGTGCCAGCAGCCGGGGAACCTCAGCGGGAGAGACCCAGTACTTC.